Listed below are T cell receptor beta chains from one sample, sequenced in a study of blood T cell repertoires in COVID-19. Assay used: immunoSEQ multiplex PCR; TCRdb lists only in-frame clones, some missing. The sample has 100,000 or so clones; roughly 80% are singletons. The sequenced material came from peripheral blood. The source is a man between 65 and 79 years old with active or convalescent COVID-19. Each CDR3 is given with its conserved first and last residue. The D gene is left open where the match is weak. For some rows the clone size is stated as once, few or many, or as a class when expanded; others skip it.

CDR3nt | CDR3aa | j_gene | d_gene | len | v_gene | abundance
TGTGCCAGCAGTTACGGACAACTAACCTACGAGCAGTACTTC | CASSYGQLTYEQYF | TRBJ2-7 | NA | 14 | TRBV6-5 | few
TGTGCCATCAGTGTCAGGGGGCAGGACGAGCAGTACTTC | CAISVRGQDEQYF | TRBJ2-7 | TRBD1 | 13 | TRBV10-3 | NA
TGTGCCAGCAGCGCGGGGGGATCTCACACAGATACGCAGTATTTT | CASSAGGSHTDTQYF | TRBJ2-3 | TRBD2 | 15 | TRBV5-4 | NA
TGTGCCATCAGACGACAGGGTGGCTCCTACGAGCAGTACTTC | CAIRRQGGSYEQYF | TRBJ2-7 | TRBD1 | 14 | TRBV10-3 | few
TGTGCCAGCAGTTACTCGGACAGGACGGATACGCAGTATTTT | CASSYSDRTDTQYF | TRBJ2-3 | TRBD1 | 14 | TRBV6-5 | NA
TGTGCCAGCTCGTCGGGATTTAACTATGGCTACACCTTC | CASSSGFNYGYTF | TRBJ1-2 | NA | 13 | TRBV6-4 | NA
TGTGCCAGCAGGGTACAGGGTGATCAGCCCCAGCATTTT | CASRVQGDQPQHF | TRBJ1-5 | NA | 13 | TRBV2 | NA
TGTGCCACCAGCAGGGGAGAAACTGAAGCTTTCTTT | CATSRGETEAFF | TRBJ1-1 | NA | 12 | TRBV15 | NA
TGTGCCAGCAGTGAATCGGGGTATACCTCACCCCTCCACTTT | CASSESGYTSPLHF | TRBJ1-6 | NA | 14 | TRBV25-1 | NA
TGTGCCAGCAGCCCTCATCCGGGACAGTCCTACAATGAGCAGTTCTTC | CASSPHPGQSYNEQFF | TRBJ2-1 | TRBD1 | 16 | TRBV7-8 | once
TGTGCCAGCAGGCACGGACAGAACGGAGGCTACACCTTC | CASRHGQNGGYTF | TRBJ1-2 | NA | 13 | TRBV3-1/TRBV3-2 | NA
TGTGCCAGCAGCTCCCAATTCCCGGGCACAGGGCACAATCAGCCCCAGCATTTT | CASSSQFPGTGHNQPQHF | TRBJ1-5 | NA | 18 | TRBV6-2/TRBV6-3 | few
TGTGCCAGCAGCTCCTCTCTTTACATGGCTGGGAGAGGGCCAGAAGCTTTCTTT | CASSSSLYMAGRGPEAFF | TRBJ1-1 | NA | 18 | TRBV7-2 | NA
TGTGCCAGCAGCTTAGAGTTCAGGGGAGAGGGCTATGGCTACACCTTC | CASSLEFRGEGYGYTF | TRBJ1-2 | NA | 16 | TRBV13 | few
TGCGCCAGCAGCCAAGATCTAGGACTAGCGGGGTTGAGCTCCTACAATGAGCAGTTCTTC | CASSQDLGLAGLSSYNEQFF | TRBJ2-1 | TRBD2 | 20 | TRBV4-3 | NA
TGTGCCAGCAGCCAGAGGTCAAGGGGCGGTGGCTATGGCTACACCTTC | CASSQRSRGGGYGYTF | TRBJ1-2 | NA | 16 | TRBV3-1/TRBV3-2 | NA
TGTGCCAGCTCACAACGGGGAGAGACCCAGTACTTC | CASSQRGETQYF | TRBJ2-5 | NA | 12 | TRBV18 | NA
TGTGCCAGCAGTGACGAGAGCGGGGGTTTGTCCGGGGAGCTGTTTTTT | CASSDESGGLSGELFF | TRBJ2-2 | TRBD2 | 16 | TRBV6-4 | few
TGTGCCAGCAGTGATAGCGGGGGGACCAATGAGCAGTTCTTC | CASSDSGGTNEQFF | TRBJ2-1 | TRBD2 | 14 | TRBV2 | once
TGTGCCAGCAGCGGTAGCGGGGGCCTTCAAGAGACCCAGTACTTC | CASSGSGGLQETQYF | TRBJ2-5 | TRBD2 | 15 | TRBV9 | NA
TGTGCCAGCAGTGAAAGCGGGGGCTTCCTCAGCACAGATACGCAGTATTTT | CASSESGGFLSTDTQYF | TRBJ2-3 | TRBD2 | 17 | TRBV6-1 | NA
TGCGCCAGCAGCCAAGCGGGGGGACGGGAGACCCAGTACTTC | CASSQAGGRETQYF | TRBJ2-5 | TRBD2 | 14 | TRBV4-3 | NA
TGTGCCAGCAGTGACCAGCTTCGGGGGGGGGCCAACGTCCTGACTTTC | CASSDQLRGGANVLTF | TRBJ2-6 | NA | 16 | TRBV6-1 | NA
TGTGCCAGCAGCTTTACGGCCCTTCGATCGGGGGGCTACACCTTC | CASSFTALRSGGYTF | TRBJ1-2 | NA | 15 | TRBV5-6 | NA
TGTGCCAGCAGCTTAGCCGCGGGTATTACCGGGGAGCTGTTTTTT | CASSLAAGITGELFF | TRBJ2-2 | NA | 15 | TRBV7-9 | NA
TGCAGTACAGGCGGGGAAACTGAAGCTTTCTTT | CSTGGETEAFF | TRBJ1-1 | NA | 11 | TRBV20-1 | NA
TGTGCCAGTAGTATCCAGGCCACCGGGGAGCTGTTTTTT | CASSIQATGELFF | TRBJ2-2 | NA | 13 | TRBV19 | NA
TGTGCCAGTAGCAAACAGGGGCATCAGCCCCAGCATTTT | CASSKQGHQPQHF | TRBJ1-5 | TRBD1 | 13 | TRBV19 | NA
TGTGCCACCAGTGATTTCGGCCCCGACAGGGATAGCGAGACTAATGAAAAACTGTTTTTT | CATSDFGPDRDSETNEKLFF | TRBJ1-4 | TRBD1 | 20 | TRBV24-1 | many
TGTGCCAGCAGCTTGGCAGGGGGCTCGGGTGAGCAGTACTTC | CASSLAGGSGEQYF | TRBJ2-7 | TRBD1 | 14 | TRBV5-4 | NA
TGTGCCAGCAGTTTAATATTGGGGCAACGGCAGCCCCAGCATTTT | CASSLILGQRQPQHF | TRBJ1-5 | NA | 15 | TRBV28 | NA
TGTGCCAGCAAGGTCGACAGTTCCAATCAGCCCCAGCATTTT | CASKVDSSNQPQHF | TRBJ1-5 | NA | 14 | TRBV2 | NA
TGTGCCAGCAGCTTAGGGGGCTCGAATGAAAAACTGTTTTTT | CASSLGGSNEKLFF | TRBJ1-4 | NA | 14 | TRBV11-2 | NA
TGCAGCGTTGTGTCGGCAGGGGGTCAGCCCCAGCATTTT | CSVVSAGGQPQHF | TRBJ1-5 | TRBD1 | 13 | TRBV29-1 | NA
TGTGCCAGCAACCTACAGGGTGACTATGGCTACACCTTC | CASNLQGDYGYTF | TRBJ1-2 | NA | 13 | TRBV10-3 | NA
TGTGCCAGCAGCTCCGGGACAGTCGAAAAACTGTTTTTT | CASSSGTVEKLFF | TRBJ1-4 | TRBD1 | 13 | TRBV7-9 | NA
TGTGCCAGCAGTTTAAAGGGGTTTAACACTGAAGCTTTCTTT | CASSLKGFNTEAFF | TRBJ1-1 | NA | 14 | TRBV27 | NA
TGTGCCAGCAGCTTGGGTCATGATTCACCCCTCCACTTT | CASSLGHDSPLHF | TRBJ1-6 | NA | 13 | TRBV5-5 | NA
TGTGCCAGCAACTCCGGGTCCCGGGGTGGCTACACCTTC | CASNSGSRGGYTF | TRBJ1-2 | NA | 13 | TRBV6-5 | NA
TGTGCCAGCAGCTCACTAGGTTTTCAAGAGACCCAGTACTTC | CASSSLGFQETQYF | TRBJ2-5 | NA | 14 | TRBV7-2 | NA
TGTGCCACGGACAAAGGGGATGGGTCACCCCTCCACTTT | CATDKGDGSPLHF | TRBJ1-6 | NA | 13 | TRBV19 | NA
TGTGCCAGCAGCTTGGACTGGACTAGCGGGGGATACGAGCAGTACTTC | CASSLDWTSGGYEQYF | TRBJ2-7 | TRBD2 | 16 | TRBV5-5 | NA
TGTGCCAGCAGCCAGGGACTAGCGCCACAAGAGACCCAGTACTTC | CASSQGLAPQETQYF | TRBJ2-5 | TRBD2 | 15 | TRBV5-4 | NA
TGCGCCAGCAGCCAAGATAGATCCTCTGGGGCCAACGTCCTGACTTTC | CASSQDRSSGANVLTF | TRBJ2-6 | NA | 16 | TRBV4-3 | NA
TGTGCCAACCGGGGGGGTCTAGCGGCGAGATTCTCCTACGAGCAGTACTTC | CANRGGLAARFSYEQYF | TRBJ2-7 | TRBD2 | 17 | TRBV3-1/TRBV3-2 | NA
TGTGCCAGTAGCGCCCTCGACAGGGACAATCAGCCCCAGCATTTT | CASSALDRDNQPQHF | TRBJ1-5 | TRBD1 | 15 | TRBV19 | NA
TGTGCCAGCAAACAGGGGCAAACTGAAGCTTTCTTT | CASKQGQTEAFF | TRBJ1-1 | TRBD1 | 12 | TRBV6-5 | NA
TGTGCCACCAGCAGATATCAGACAGGGTCGGGTGAAAAACTGTTTTTT | CATSRYQTGSGEKLFF | TRBJ1-4 | TRBD1 | 16 | TRBV15 | NA
TGTGCCAGCAGCCAAGTTGTGGGCCAGGGGGAGCTGTTTTTT | CASSQVVGQGELFF | TRBJ2-2 | NA | 14 | TRBV3-1/TRBV3-2 | NA
TGTGCCAGCAGCGCTTCGGGGAGGGAGCTGTTTTTT | CASSASGRELFF | TRBJ2-2 | NA | 12 | TRBV14 | once
TGTGCCATCCGTAAAGGGGCGAACTATGGCTACACCTTC | CAIRKGANYGYTF | TRBJ1-2 | NA | 13 | TRBV5-8 | NA
TGTGCCAGTAGTGTACAGGGACTAGTCACCGGGGAGCTGTTTTTT | CASSVQGLVTGELFF | TRBJ2-2 | TRBD2 | 15 | TRBV19 | NA
TGCGCCAGCAGCCTCGGACAGGACTCCACTGGCTACACCTTC | CASSLGQDSTGYTF | TRBJ1-2 | TRBD1 | 14 | TRBV5-1 | NA